This is a list of T cell receptor beta chains from one sample in a study of T cell clones after liver transplantation. The table came from immunoSEQ multiplex PCR; TCRdb's copy has only in-frame clones and leaves some out. The sample contains roughly 73,000 clones, over 70% of which appear only once. Sequencing was performed on CD4+ T cells from blood, taken before liver transplant. These receptors originate from a human donor who received a liver transplant. The CDR3 runs from the conserved cysteine through the conserved F or W. D genes are given only for firm matches. Clone size is shown for a subset of rows, as once, few, many or a class of expanded clone.

TRBV7-3,17,.,.,TRBJ2-6,CASSRDTVYSGANVLTF,TGTGCCAGCAGCCGGGACACCGTTTACTCTGGGGCCAACGTCCTGACTTTC
TRBV9,14,.,.,TRBJ2-2,CASSVAWNTGELFF,TGTGCCAGCAGCGTAGCCTGGAACACCGGGGAGCTGTTTTTT
TRBV19,13,.,.,TRBJ2-3,CASRSAGTDTQYF,TGTGCCAGTAGATCGGCTGGCACAGATACGCAGTATTTT
TRBV29-1,13,.,.,TRBJ2-1,CSVSGLRVEEQFF,TGCAGCGTCTCCGGGCTTCGAGTCGAGGAGCAGTTCTTC
TRBV6-6,16,.,.,TRBJ2-4,CASTEGALLAKNIQYF,TGTGCCAGCACAGAGGGCGCCCTTCTAGCCAAAAACATTCAGTACTTC
TRBV29-1,14,TRBD1,few,TRBJ1-2,CSAPNAGQGYGYTF,TGCAGCGCCCCAAATGCGGGACAGGGATATGGCTACACCTTC
TRBV28,15,.,.,TRBJ1-1,CASSLQGWGNTEAFF,TGTGCCAGCAGTTTACAGGGATGGGGGAACACTGAAGCTTTCTTT
TRBV6-4,10,.,.,TRBJ2-3,CARGSDTQYF,TGTGCCAGAGGCTCAGATACGCAGTATTTT
TRBV6-1,9,.,.,TRBJ1-2,CASQWGYTF,TGTGCCAGCCAGTGGGGCTACACCTTC
TRBV6-1,17,.,.,TRBJ1-1,CASSEALIQGGNTEAFF,TGTGCCAGCAGTGAAGCGCTCATACAGGGAGGGAACACTGAAGCTTTCTTT
TRBV13,16,.,.,TRBJ2-1,CASSFGTINTYNEQFF,TGTGCCAGCAGCTTCGGGACCATCAATACCTACAATGAGCAGTTCTTC
TRBV4-1,17,TRBD1,.,TRBJ1-1,CASSQLPTTGGNTEAFF,TGCGCCAGCAGCCAACTACCTACGACAGGGGGCAACACTGAAGCTTTCTTT
TRBV7-2,16,.,once,TRBJ1-5,CASSQLATAGQAPQHF,TGTGCCAGCAGCCAACTTGCGACAGCGGGTCAAGCGCCCCAGCATTTT
TRBV6-6,13,.,.,TRBJ2-2,CASTVSNTGELFF,TGTGCCAGCACGGTCTCGAACACCGGGGAGCTGTTTTTT
TRBV5-1,14,.,.,TRBJ2-2,CASSLTGNTGELFF,TGCGCCAGCAGCTTAACAGGAAACACCGGGGAGCTGTTTTTT
TRBV6-5,14,.,.,TRBJ1-3,CASMPGGSGNTIYF,TGTGCCAGCATGCCCGGTGGCTCTGGAAACACCATATATTTT
TRBV10-2,13,.,.,TRBJ1-2,CASTPGRIYGYTF,TGCGCCAGCACTCCCGGACGGATATATGGCTACACCTTC
TRBV6-1,14,TRBD1,.,TRBJ2-7,CASALDRGRNEQYF,TGTGCCAGCGCATTGGACAGGGGGCGGAACGAGCAGTACTTC
TRBV4-1,15,TRBD2,.,TRBJ2-7,CASSHSWTSLDEQYF,TGCGCCAGCAGCCATTCTTGGACTAGCTTAGACGAGCAGTACTTC
TRBV7-8,15,TRBD1,.,TRBJ2-7,CASSRLGGTGFEQYF,TGTGCCAGCAGTCGACTCGGCGGGACAGGGTTCGAGCAGTACTTC
TRBV5-1,14,.,.,TRBJ1-3,CASSLAGAGNTIYF,TGCGCCAGCAGCTTGGCAGGGGCTGGAAACACCATATATTTT
TRBV7-2,12,.,.,TRBJ2-7,CASSLGVYEQYF,TGTGCCAGCAGCTTAGGAGTCTACGAGCAGTACTTC
TRBV5-1,15,.,.,TRBJ1-1,CASSLTQGFGTEAFF,TGCGCCAGCAGCTTAACGCAGGGATTCGGCACTGAAGCTTTCTTT
TRBV28,14,.,.,TRBJ2-7,CATKSRGRSYEQYF,TGTGCCACTAAGTCCCGGGGACGAAGCTACGAGCAGTACTTC
TRBV19,13,.,few,TRBJ1-2,CASSDGSFYGYTF,TGTGCCAGTAGTGACGGAAGCTTCTATGGCTACACCTTC
TRBV21-1,15,.,.,TRBJ1-5,CASSSRGLRNQPQHF,TGTGCCAGCAGCAGCAGGGGGCTAAGGAATCAGCCCCAGCATTTT
TRBV11-1,15,TRBD1,.,TRBJ2-2,CASSPRQGNTGELFF,TGTGCCAGCAGCCCCCGACAGGGAAACACCGGGGAGCTGTTTTTT